Here is one T cell receptor (beta chain) with its context. In its sample, this clonotype was seen a few times. Its target antigen remains unknown. No much larger clonotype is one base removed from it; base qualities were not supplied. This sample was included in a study of breast tumors, draining lymph nodes, adjacent tissues (dated by TCRdb to 2016 to 2018). Regarding the complete study: In breast cancer patients, the study compared the TCR beta repertoires of tumor, adjacent nontumor tissue and axillary lymph nodes. The study was designed to assess the relationships and possible T-cell exchange between tumor, surrounding tissue and draining lymph node repertoires in human breast cancer.

The lymph node samples were taken from the axillary draining lymph nodes of breast cancer patients. Sequenced using an Illumina HiSeq 2000. TCR beta chain libraries were generated by multiplex PCR amplification. The amplified TCR beta chain products were analyzed by high-throughput sequencing. TCRdb's own reprocessing of the public reads used fastp at Q25 and MiXCR and kept productive beta chains. One record per CDR3 amino acid sequence lists the most common genes and DNA. The sample table records roughly 100,000 distinct CDR3 sequences; 30% of these occur just once. The ten largest clonotypes hold approximately 5.4% of the sample. What the research found in general, with its limitations: The conclusion that tumor T cells originate in lymph nodes was presented as consistent with a hypothesis rather than as directly demonstrated. Tumor and nontumor tissue repertoires were found to be significantly more similar in luminal-like than in basal-like breast cancer. The data were considered consistent with the idea that most tumor T cells come from the lymph node and then expand in tumor tissue. T-cell repertoire diversity in tumors was found to be lower than in lymph nodes but higher than in nontumor tissue, and preferential V and J gene usage was observed.

V is clipped by 6 bases and J by 6 bases, and the sequence between their germline boundaries is 11 bases long. The germline V gene (reference sequence) sets CDR1 to SEHNR and CDR2 to FQNEAQ. The CDR3 runs 12 residues from the cysteine to the phenylalanine. Left in the record is the CDR3 DNA by itself, 36 bases read in frame from the first base. The rearrangement combines TRBV7-9 with TRBJ1-1; no confident D gene assignment can be made. This clonotype was obtained from a female donor with breast cancer. Some clones in this sample may be carry-over from other donors' samples. Input material: axillary lymph node tissue. The CDR3 region: CASRVFGAEAFF. In nucleotide form, the sequence is TGTGCCAGCAGGGTTTTCGGCGCTGAAGCTTTCTTT.